This is a list of T cell receptor beta chains from one sample in a study of cytomegalovirus exposure and HLA in healthy donors. Data came from immunoSEQ multiplex PCR; TCRdb stores just in-frame clones and leaves some out. The sample lists 100,000 to 150,000 clones; roughly 76% were seen once. The specimen was PBMCs. The receptors here all came from a woman aged 50 to 65 in good health and CMV-seronegative. The CDR3 runs from the conserved cysteine through the conserved F or W. The D gene is left open where the match is weak. The size entry is marked missing in some rows and otherwise reads once, few, many or a size class.

D: TRBD1
J: TRBJ2-3
V: TRBV18
size: .
CDR3: CASSPPGGQGADTQYF
DNA: TGTGCCAGCTCACCACCGGGGGGACAGGGGGCAGATACGCAGTATTTT

D: TRBD2
J: TRBJ2-2
V: TRBV7-2
size: few
CDR3: CASSWTSGNTGELFF
DNA: TGTGCCAGCAGTTGGACTAGCGGGAACACCGGGGAGCTGTTTTTT

D: TRBD2
J: TRBJ2-1
V: TRBV9
size: .
CDR3: CASSVGLAGGEQFF
DNA: TGTGCCAGCAGCGTAGGGCTAGCGGGCGGTGAGCAGTTCTTC

D: TRBD1
J: TRBJ2-7
V: TRBV27
size: few
CDR3: CASGRQGAYEQYF
DNA: TGTGCCAGCGGTAGACAGGGGGCCTACGAGCAGTACTTC

D: .
J: TRBJ2-2
V: TRBV4-1
size: .
CDR3: CASSQVSTGALFF
DNA: TGCGCCAGCAGCCAAGTTTCGACGGGAGCGCTGTTTTTT

D: TRBD1
J: TRBJ1-5
V: TRBV27
size: .
CDR3: CASSSTRGQGPQSNQPQHF
DNA: TGTGCCAGCAGTTCGACCCGAGGACAGGGCCCTCAGAGCAATCAGCCCCAGCATTTT

D: .
J: TRBJ2-7
V: TRBV5-3
size: .
CDR3: CARSPPCEQYF
DNA: TGTGCCAGAAGCCCGCCATGCGAGCAGTACTTC

D: TRBD1
J: TRBJ1-2
V: TRBV15
size: .
CDR3: CATSRGQGSYGYTF
DNA: TGTGCCACCAGCAGAGGACAGGGATCCTATGGCTACACCTTC

D: .
J: TRBJ1-1
V: TRBV10-3
size: .
CDR3: CAISDRGDTEAFF
DNA: TGTGCCATCAGTGACAGGGGCGACACTGAAGCTTTCTTT

D: .
J: TRBJ2-7
V: TRBV20-1
size: .
CDR3: CSARDRGEQYF
DNA: TGCAGTGCTAGAGATCGGGGCGAGCAGTACTTC

D: .
J: TRBJ1-5
V: TRBV2
size: .
CDR3: CASRLGQPQHF
DNA: TGTGCCAGCAGGCTCGGTCAGCCCCAGCATTTT

D: .
J: TRBJ1-4
V: TRBV5-1
size: .
CDR3: CASSLDRSATNEKLFF
DNA: TGCGCCAGCAGCTTGGACAGGTCTGCAACTAATGAAAAACTGTTTTTT

D: .
J: TRBJ2-6
V: TRBV9
size: .
CDR3: CASSPPLSGANVLTF
DNA: TGTGCCAGCAGCCCCCCCCTCTCTGGGGCCAACGTCCTGACTTTC

D: .
J: TRBJ1-5
V: TRBV4-1
size: .
CDR3: CASSQVDMGLVRQPQHF
DNA: TGCGCCAGCAGCCAAGTTGATATGGGGCTGGTTCGTCAGCCCCAGCATTTT

D: TRBD2
J: TRBJ2-7
V: TRBV13
size: .
CDR3: CASSLGTSGYSYEQYF
DNA: TGTGCCAGCAGCTTAGGGACTAGCGGTTACTCCTACGAGCAGTACTTC

D: TRBD1
J: TRBJ1-1
V: TRBV30
size: .
CDR3: CASGQGTEAFF
DNA: TGTGCCTCTGGACAGGGCACTGAAGCTTTCTTT